This T cell receptor (beta chain) was captured by sequencing in a study of cytomegalovirus exposure and HLA in healthy donors. The study, taken as a whole, reports: Another analysis was done later, and it associated approximately 18,000 TCR beta sequences with HLA alleles at 0.05 false discovery rate. High sensitivity and specificity were reportedly achieved when the classifier diagnosed cytomegalovirus status.

The V segment lost 5 bases and the J segment 3 bases; nucleotides outside the gene matches: 8. Germline V gene sequence: CDR1 SGHTA, CDR2 FQGTGA. The CDR3 length is 15 residues. Researchers ran the PCR with 60 Vbeta and 13 Jbeta primers. Assay used: immunoSEQ multiplex PCR; TCRdb lists only in-frame clones, some missing. The table records about 59,000 clones, roughly 80% of them present only once. To note about this clone: Its specificity is unknown.

This clonotype was obtained from a woman between 35 and 50 years old in good health and CMV-seronegative. Sequencing was carried out using PBMCs. J is TRBJ2-7 and V is TRBV7-3; 9 nucleotides line up with TRBD2. CDR3 region: CASSPGASGIYEQYF. CDR3 nucleotides: TGTGCCAGCAGCCCCGGGGCTAGCGGGATCTACGAGCAGTACTTC.